This is a list of T cell receptor beta chains from one sample in a study of blood T cell repertoires in COVID-19. Some clones are missing from TCRdb's copy, which holds only in-frame ones; the method was immunoSEQ multiplex PCR. This sample has around 250,000 clones, with 86% found just once. The sample consisted of PBMCs or T cells enriched from blood (not recorded which). These receptors came from a woman between 45 and 65 years old who had recovered from COVID-19. The conserved cysteine and the conserved F or W are not part of the CDR3 here.

j_gene | v_gene | CDR3aa
TRBJ1-1 | TRBV5-1 | ASSPGTAMNTEAF
TRBJ2-1 | TRBV5-1 | ASAAGQINEQF
TRBJ1-5 | TRBV6-2/TRBV6-3 | ASSYSPGLYQPQH
TRBJ2-2 | TRBV10-1 | ASRGQINTGELF
TRBJ2-2 | TRBV11-2 | ASSFRVSAGATGELF
TRBJ2-5 | TRBV7-7 | ASSLTSGRQTQY
TRBJ1-5 | TRBV10-3 | AISAGLSQPQH
TRBJ2-5 | TRBV7-9 | ASSPQGPRETQY
TRBJ2-5 | TRBV6-2/TRBV6-3 | ASSYFWTFQETQY
TRBJ1-3 | TRBV4-2 | ASRDRASGNTIY
TRBJ2-2 | TRBV19 | ASMRTGGTRELF
TRBJ1-5 | TRBV2 | ASRQGSNQPQH
TRBJ1-1 | TRBV2 | ASGRVENTEAF
TRBJ2-1 | TRBV3-1/TRBV3-2 | ASSQDKRQGEYNEQF
TRBJ1-4 | TRBV7-2 | ASSLGIRTGKEKLF
TRBJ2-7 | TRBV28 | ASRGAGVPYEQY
TRBJ1-4 | TRBV28 | ASTWGGNEKLF
TRBJ2-7 | TRBV28 | ASSSSGSGSYEQY
TRBJ1-1 | TRBV18 | ASSPRRPGVNTEAF
TRBJ2-7 | TRBV7-9 | ASSPTGTGVYEQY
TRBJ1-1 | TRBV18 | ASSPLGQGGFMNTEAF
TRBJ2-5 | TRBV20-1 | SASDPGLTPKETQY
TRBJ2-3 | TRBV5-4 | ASSSLGLSTDTQY
TRBJ1-2 | TRBV29-1 | SVRIRGRDGYT
TRBJ1-2 | TRBV12-5 | ASGFIGGGYT
TRBJ2-3 | TRBV9 | ASSVGGGSGPDTQY
TRBJ2-7 | TRBV4-1 | ASSQGTIYEQY
TRBJ1-2 | TRBV19 | ASTSTVTLANYGYT
TRBJ1-2 | TRBV5-1 | ASSGQGADYGYT
TRBJ2-7 | TRBV6-2/TRBV6-3 | ASSQTGGLYEQY
TRBJ1-6 | TRBV30 | AWSVIGGGSPLH
TRBJ2-1 | TRBV7-9 | ASSLVAGGNEQF
TRBJ1-4 | TRBV4-3 | ASSRQRHPTDEKLF
TRBJ2-1 | TRBV15 | ATSRAFGTSGSRNEQF
TRBJ2-7 | TRBV14 | ASSQARPGRGRPTLEGEQY
TRBJ1-1 | TRBV4-1 | ASSRSQGAEAF
TRBJ1-2 | TRBV30 | AWKGAGYGYT
TRBJ2-5 | TRBV6-2/TRBV6-3 | ASSRPGTGQETQY
TRBJ2-7 | TRBV6-5 | ATSTGGRSYEQY
TRBJ1-3 | TRBV7-8 | ASSLTGRDGGNTIY
TRBJ2-2 | TRBV7-2 | ASSFGASASTGELF
TRBJ2-1 | TRBV28 | ASTKPGLAYNEQF
TRBJ2-7 | TRBV5-1 | ASSLIGQGKLWYEQY
TRBJ1-2 | TRBV6-5 | ASSSDFGSVYGYT
TRBJ1-1 | TRBV10-3 | AISEWSVTTEAF
TRBJ1-3 | TRBV19 | ASSTTGGSGNTIY
TRBJ2-1 | TRBV28 | ASSLTGRYNEQF
TRBJ1-2 | TRBV6-4 | ASSLTAGNYGYT
TRBJ1-1 | TRBV5-5 | ASIRTGGNTEAF
TRBJ1-1 | TRBV5-4 | ASSPGQGFFTEAF
TRBJ1-1 | TRBV9 | ASSVVGDREGAF
TRBJ1-1 | TRBV5-6 | ASSWGGKAF
TRBJ2-3 | TRBV6-4 | ASSQGSTDTQY
TRBJ2-5 | TRBV19 | ASSMMTASQETQY
TRBJ2-7 | TRBV28 | ASSLFPRRTRSYEQY
TRBJ1-1 | TRBV7-9 | ASTIRGGDTEAF
TRBJ2-7 | TRBV19 | ASSIGNRVNEQY